Shown below are 18 T cell receptor beta chains from a single sample sequenced in a study of response to subunit inactivated influenza vaccine. Via MiXCR, TCRdb re-called the RT-PCR reads, giving one row per CDR3 protein. The table has approximately 530,000 distinct CDR3 sequences, 7.2% seen once; the top ten hold around 14%. This specimen consisted of PBMCs from blood, obtained around 25 months after vaccination. The receptors were gathered from a man aged 50-75 years who received an inactivated influenza vaccine.

This clonotype was seen ten or more times. The chain combines TRBV7-3 with TRBJ2-7; D is tentatively TRBD1 or TRBD2 (5 bases each). The V and J ends lost 4 bases and 7 bases respectively, with 11 bases between them. Germline lookup yields CDR1 SGHTA and CDR2 FQGTGA. The CDR3 is 12 amino acids. The CDR3 bases are TGTGCCAGCAGCTCCGGGACGGGAGAGCAGTACTTC. This sequence encodes CASSSGTGEQYF.

J is TRBJ2-1 and V is TRBV11-2; 12 bases agree with TRBD2. The CDR3 is made up of 18 amino acids. The junction had 10 bases not matched to a gene; V was cut back by 7 bases and J by 0 bases. Germline CDR1 reads SGHAT; CDR2 reads FQNNGV. CDR3 loop: CASNEAGLAGSSYNEQFF. The CDR3 nucleotides are TGTGCCAGCAACGAAGCGGGACTAGCGGGTAGCTCCTACAATGAGCAGTTCTTC.

The chain joins TRBV15 to TRBJ1-2; 7 nucleotides align to TRBD1. The CDR3 is made up of 14 amino acids. The V gene end was trimmed by 2 bases and the J gene end by 9 bases; junction bases not matched to a gene: 9. Germline loops: CDR1 LNHNV, CDR2 YYDKDF (reference sequence). The CDR3 is CATSRFQGVGRYTF. CDR3 DNA: TGTGCCACCAGCAGATTCCAGGGGGTCGGACGCTACACCTTC.

In this sample, this clonotype turned up many times. This sequence joins TRBV6-5 and TRBJ2-3; no reliable D call. In germline, CDR1 is MNHEY, CDR2 SVGAGI. This CDR3 region has 14 residues. Trimming took off 0 bases at V and 3 bases at J, with 7 bases between the two ends. CDR3 coding DNA: TGTGCCAGCAGTTACTCACATGGTACAGATACGCAGTATTTT. The encoded protein is CASSYSHGTDTQYF.

The chain joins TRBV2 to TRBJ2-7; D remains unclear. Trimming took off 6 bases at V and 3 bases at J, with 6 bases between the two ends. The germline CDR1 and CDR2 sequences are SNHLY and FYNNEI. This CDR3 is built from 11 residues. CDR3 coding DNA: TGTGCCAGCAGGCGAGACTACGAGCAGTACTTC. It translates to CASRRDYEQYF. The complete variable domain, with remaining parts taken from reference TRBV2 and TRBJ2-7, reads EPEVTQTPSHQVTQMGQEVILRCVPISNHLYFYWYRQILGQKVEFLVSFYNNEISEKSEIFDDQFSVERPDGSNFTLKIRSTKLEDSAMYFCASRRDYEQYFGPGTRLTVT.

The genes are TRBV20-1 and TRBJ1-1, with D perhaps matching TRBD1 (6 bases). From germline, CDR1 is DFQATT and CDR2 SNEGSKA (reference sequence). The V end lost 6 bases, the J end lost 4 bases, and 12 bases lay between the germline ends. The CDR3 is 12 amino acids. CDR3 in amino acids: CSASRGPTEAFF. CDR3 DNA: TGCAGTGCCTCGCGGGGGCCCACTGAAGCTTTCTTT.

This clonotype was observed many times. The chain has TRBV29-1 and TRBJ1-2; a weak D match, TRBD1 (6 bases). Germline CDR1 is SQVTM and CDR2 is ANQGSEA. This CDR3 is 15 amino acids long. The V and J ends lost 0 bases and 4 bases respectively, with 15 bases between them. CDR3 sequence: CSVEDPRGSGYGYTF. DNA of the CDR3: TGCAGCGTTGAAGATCCGAGGGGGTCGGGCTATGGCTACACCTTC.

A few counts support this clonotype. The chain recombines TRBV6-1 with TRBJ1-5; the match to TRBD1 covers 7 bases. CDR3 length: 14 residues. Trimming removed 6 bases from V and 5 bases from J; junction bases left unmatched: 7. Germline CDR1 and CDR2: MNHNS and SASEGT. In DNA, the CDR3 is TGTGCCAGCAGAGATCGACAGGGTCATCAGCCCCAGCATTTT. Amino acid sequence: CASRDRQGHQPQHF.

This rearrangement joins TRBV11-3 to TRBJ2-3; tentative D call: TRBD1 (5 bases). V was clipped by 0 bases and J by 6 bases, with 10 bases between them. This CDR3 region has 14 residues. CDR1 SGHNT and CDR2 YENEEA come from the germline V gene. The CDR3 sequence is CASSLDRTFDTQYF. Here the CDR3 DNA reads TGTGCCAGCAGCTTAGATCGGACATTTGATACGCAGTATTTT.

This clonotype was counted only a few times. The chain recombines TRBV20-1 with TRBJ2-7; D is possibly TRBD1 or TRBD2 (5 bases each). Germline CDR1 is DFQATT and CDR2 is SNEGSKA (reference sequence). The CDR3 is 15 amino acids. V lost 5 bases, J lost 2 bases, and 19 bases lay in between. CDR3 residues: CSASRFGTGTYEQYF. CDR3 DNA sequence: TGCAGTGCTTCTCGCTTCGGGACGGGAACCTACGAGCAGTACTTC.

This clonotype was recorded a few times. The V and J genes are TRBV5-5 and TRBJ2-2, with a possible D match to TRBD2 (6 bases). Germline V gives CDR1 SGHKS, CDR2 YYEKEE (reference sequence). The length of the CDR3 is 15 residues. Trimming stripped 4 bases from V and 3 bases from J, with 13 bases between. CDR3 DNA sequence: TGTGCCAGCAGCACGGGACTCCTTTACACCGGGGAGCTGTTTTTT. This encodes CASSTGLLYTGELFF.

The V call is TRBV5-1, the J call TRBJ1-2; 12 bases are shared with TRBD1. The V gene's germline CDR1 is SGHRS and CDR2 YFSETQ. V lost 4 bases to trimming and J lost 8 bases; unmatched junction nucleotides: 15. The CDR3 runs 17 residues. The CDR3 sequence is CASSKGTGGAWSGGYTF. In DNA, the CDR3 is TGCGCCAGCAGCAAAGGGACAGGGGGCGCTTGGTCGGGCGGCTACACCTTC.

This clonotype was found many times. V is TRBV5-1 and J is TRBJ2-7; 7 nucleotides line up with TRBD1. With V trimmed by 0 bases and J by 7 bases, 4 bases remained unmatched. CDR3 length: 13 residues. Germline V CDR1 and CDR2: SGHRS, YFSETQ. CDR3 bases: TGCGCCAGCAGCTTGGCCCTGGACAGGGAGCAGTACTTC. Residues: CASSLALDREQYF.

The chain employs TRBV5-5 and TRBJ2-1, with 7 bases matching TRBD2. V was pared by 4 bases and J by 9 bases, with 16 bases of the junction left unmatched. The CDR3 length is 16 residues. Per germline, CDR1 SGHKS and CDR2 YYEKEE (reference sequence). The CDR3 DNA sequence: TGTGCCAGCAGCGAGGAGCGGGGAGCGATCTTGAGTGAGCAGTTCTTC. Translated: CASSEERGAILSEQFF.

The table lists this clonotype with many counts. The chain carries TRBV11-2 and TRBJ2-7, with TRBD2 identical over 12 bases. CDR3 length: 15 residues. V lost 5 bases and J lost 2; bases outside the gene matches: 4. Germline V gene data show CDR1 as SGHAT and CDR2 as FQNNGV. CDR3 protein: CASSPTSGGAYEQYF. CDR3 in DNA: TGTGCCAGCAGCCCGACTAGCGGGGGTGCCTACGAGCAGTACTTC. Full variable domain (remainder filled in from reference TRBV11-2 and TRBJ2-7): EAGVAQSPRYKIIEKRQSVAFWCNPISGHATLYWYQQILGQGPKLLIQFQNNGVVDDSQLPKDRFSAERLKGVDSTLKIQPAKLEDSAVYLCASSPTSGGAYEQYFGPGTRLTVT.

This clonotype was observed a few times. The chain combines TRBV20-1 with TRBJ2-1; TRBD1 aligns across 8 bases. Germline V CDR1 and CDR2: DFQATT, SNEGSKA (reference sequence). V lost 1 base to trimming and J lost 3 bases; unmatched junction nucleotides: 8. CDR3 length equals 16 residues. CDR3 amino acids: CSARGGETGDYNEQFF. For the CDR3, the DNA is TGCAGTGCTAGAGGAGGGGAGACAGGGGACTACAATGAGCAGTTCTTC.

This clonotype has at least ten counts. V usage is TRBV12-3 or TRBV12-4 and J usage is TRBJ2-5; 13 positions agree with TRBD2. There are 16 residues in the CDR3. Trimming took 7 bases from V and 3 from J; bases not matched to a gene: 8. In nucleotides, the CDR3 is TGTGCCAGCACCGATGGACTAGCGGGGGATAAAGAGACCCAGTACTTC. It encodes CASTDGLAGDKETQYF.

This clonotype occurred a few times. The rearrangement uses TRBV9 and TRBJ2-3; D remains ambiguous. Trimming cost V 0 bases and J 0 bases, with 8 bases left between them. Germline V gene lookup returns CDR1 SGDLS and CDR2 YYNGEE. CDR3 length: 15 residues. The CDR3 DNA reads TGTGCCAGCAGCGTAGCTGGCCAGAGCACAGATACGCAGTATTTT. Its translation is CASSVAGQSTDTQYF.